This T cell receptor (beta chain) was sequenced in a study of T cells expressing NK-cell markers. About the study: Cells sorted as CD3+CD56+NKG2C+, CD3+CD56+NKG2C- and CD3+CD56-NKG2C+ T cells supplied the TCR beta repertoires. HCMV seropositivity characterized seven of the eight sequenced donors, and seronegativity one.

The germline V gene encodes CDR1 SGDLS and CDR2 YYNGEE. The CDR3 runs 16 residues. Study results and caveats: The HCMV specificity of the expanded NKG2C+ T cell clones stayed unresolved.

Scientists made TCR beta cDNA using 5'RACE template switching with UMIs. TCRdb re-called the 5' RACE reads and catalogs CDR3 proteins one per entry, DNA excluded. The table lists about 550,000 distinct CDR3 sequences. A word on this clonotype: Antigen unknown.

This TCR came from a man aged 18 to 30 in good health. The chain joins TRBV9 to TRBJ2-5; checking the TCRdb D call of TRBD2 is not possible without DNA. Specimen: blood T cells: a sorted CD56 or NKG2C T cell subset, CD4+ or CD8+ T cells, or bulk PBMC T cells (not recorded which). The CDR3 protein is CASSVGGSSGQETQYF. The full variable domain, with the rest looked up from reference TRBV9 and TRBJ2-5, is DSGVTQTPKHLITATGQRVTLRCSPRSGDLSVYWYQQSLDQGLQFLIQYYNGEERAKGNILERFSAQQFPDLHSELNLSSLELGDSALYFCASSVGGSSGQETQYFGPGTRLLVL.